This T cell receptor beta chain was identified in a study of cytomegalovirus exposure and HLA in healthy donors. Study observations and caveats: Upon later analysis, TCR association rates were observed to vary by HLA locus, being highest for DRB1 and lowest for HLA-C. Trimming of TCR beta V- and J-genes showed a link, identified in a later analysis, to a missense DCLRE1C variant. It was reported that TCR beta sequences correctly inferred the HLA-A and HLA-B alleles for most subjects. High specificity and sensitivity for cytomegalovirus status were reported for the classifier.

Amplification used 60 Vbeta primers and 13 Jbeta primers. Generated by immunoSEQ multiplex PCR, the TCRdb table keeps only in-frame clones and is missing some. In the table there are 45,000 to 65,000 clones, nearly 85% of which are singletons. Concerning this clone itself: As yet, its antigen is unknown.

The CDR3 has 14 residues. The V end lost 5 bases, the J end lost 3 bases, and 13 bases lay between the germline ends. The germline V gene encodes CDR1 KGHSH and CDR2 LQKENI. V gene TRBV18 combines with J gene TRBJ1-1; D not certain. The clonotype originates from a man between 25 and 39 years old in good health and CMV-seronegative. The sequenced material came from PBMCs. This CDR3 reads CASSLMDGDTEAFF. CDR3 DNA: TGTGCCAGCTCATTGATGGACGGGGACACTGAAGCTTTCTTT. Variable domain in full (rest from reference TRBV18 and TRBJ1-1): NAGVMQNPRHLVRRRGQEARLRCSPMKGHSHVYWYRQLPEEGLKFMVYLQKENIIDESGMPKERFSAEFPKEGPSILRIQQVVRGDSAAYFCASSLMDGDTEAFFGQGTRLTVV.